This T cell receptor beta chain was obtained from a study of blood T cells in healthy people across ages (dated by TCRdb to about 2015). Context from the whole study: In model experiments, template switching captured roughly one uniquely barcoded TCR beta cDNA molecule for every two T cells. The study measured age-related changes in TCR beta repertoire diversity using deep sequencing normalized with unique cDNA molecular identifiers. Donors were grouped into four age groups: young (average roughly 15 years), middle-aged (over 35), aged (around 60) and long-lived (roughly 80). Donors of different ages were randomly distributed across sequencing lanes to avoid experimental bias. For two donors (one aged 18 to 30 and one aged 80 or older), the study analyzed two additional independent replicas of 1 million unique cDNA reads from the same blood draw. Beyond this particular receptor, the publication reports: Compared with the aged group, the long-lived group had more naive CD4+ T cells, fewer expanded clones and increased TCR diversity, suggesting age selection. Estimates of total diversity based on one million sequenced T cells were considered lower bounds and underestimates. Observed TCR beta diversity per million T cells fell roughly linearly with age, and a significant reduction was already apparent by age about 36. The CMV infection status of donors was not known, potentially confounding age-related changes in expanded clonotypes. Bulk unsorted PBMC profiling prevented conclusive comparison of naive and antigen-experienced compartments. Observed TCR beta diversity correlated strongly with the percentage of naive T cells measured by flow cytometry.

The donors were roughly 40 Caucasian individuals from Russia, aged 6 to 90 years, who were systemically healthy. Approximately 9.7 milliliters of peripheral blood were drawn from each donor into EDTA-treated Vacutainer tubes. Ficoll-Paque density-gradient centrifugation was used to isolate PBMCs, with at least 7 million obtained per sample. Total RNA was extracted from PBMCs with Trizol reagent, with at least 6 micrograms obtained per sample. For every donor, an aliquot of PBMCs went through flow cytometry to measure the percentages of naive CD45RAhigh/CD27high T cells. Inclusive of the bounding cysteine and phenylalanine, the CDR3 is 15 residues long. Only the CDR3 region is kept as DNA, spanning 45 bases read in frame from base 1. The germline V gene (reference sequence) yields SEHNR for CDR1 and FQNEAQ for CDR2. Worth noting for this clonotype: The antigen this receptor binds is unknown. Compared with germline, one end of the junction differs, possibly owing to a read error.

The library was obtained by 5' RACE. For sequencing, an Illumina HiSeq 2500 was employed. A second PCR of 7 to 11 cycles was run with a J-beta primer mix and a sample-barcoded 5' primer. A template-switch 5' adaptor carrying 12 random nucleotides introduced a unique molecular identifier onto each TCR beta cDNA molecule. At least 2.5 million CDR3-containing paired-end reads were obtained from each sample. All of the RNA was converted into first-strand cDNA using the Mint cDNA synthesis kit, with a TRBC-specific oligonucleotide serving as the primer. All cDNA was treated with uracil-DNA glycosylase and then went through a first 18-cycle PCR with the universal primers M1SS and BC2_uni_R. In the authors' own workflow: For normalization, 1 million high-quality reads were randomly selected from each sample, with every read carrying a distinct molecular identifier. Reads with shared molecular identifiers were discarded instead of being binned into consensus sequences. CDR3 identification, clonotype clustering and error correction used MiTCR with a Q25 quality threshold and the strictest error-elimination algorithm. A nonparametric unseen species model with Euler transformation was used to estimate lower-bound total TCR beta diversity. TCRdb handled the public reads itself, with Q25 trimming in fastp and clone calling in MiXCR, and kept productive beta chains. A single entry per CDR3 protein holds the most common genes and DNA from its merged rows. TCRdb, not the original authors, processed these V and J calls. Here the sample has around 1.1 million distinct CDR3 sequences; around two fifths occur a single time. The ten largest clones represent roughly 14% of the sample.

The specimen was blood. This sequence uses TRBV7-9 and TRBJ1-2, with the D gene call left open. The origin of this receptor is a man aged 18 to 30 in good health. In nucleotide form, the sequence is TGTGCCAGCAGCCCCCGGGTCTCAGCGGACTATGGCTGCACCTTC. Its translation reads: CASSPRVSADYGCTF.